Below, 16 T cell receptor beta chains from the same sample are listed, as sequenced in a study of blood T cell repertoires in COVID-19. Here immunoSEQ multiplex PCR was the method, and the copy in TCRdb shows in-frame clones only, minus some. Counted here are 110,000 or so clones, approximately 90% occurring once; the ten biggest clones make up approximately 4.2%. The material sequenced was peripheral blood. The receptor source for this set is a woman in her 50s with acute or convalescent COVID-19.

The V gene is TRBV14, the J gene TRBJ2-7; D not certain. This CDR3 spans 10 amino acids. The germline V and J ends were trimmed by 2 bases and 12 bases, with 8 bases remaining between them. From germline, CDR1 is SGHDN and CDR2 FVKESK. Here the CDR3 DNA reads TGTGCCAGCAGCCAACTACGTCCGTACTTC. It codes for CASSQLRPYF.

J is TRBJ1-2 and V is TRBV28; 7 bases line up with TRBD1. This CDR3 comprises 15 residues. J lost 0 bases, V lost 5 bases, and 6 bases had no gene match. Germline V gene sequence: CDR1 MDHEN, CDR2 SYDVKM. The CDR3 DNA is TGTGCCAGCAGTCCCCAGGGGGTAGCTAACTATGGCTACACCTTC. This codes for CASSPQGVANYGYTF.

The V gene is TRBV7-2, the J gene TRBJ2-7, with TRBD2 as a possible D gene (6 bases). CDR1 and CDR2 from the germline V gene are SGHTA and FQGNSA. V lost 3 bases to trimming and J lost 2 bases, with 11 bases between them. The CDR3 totals 14 residues. CDR3 amino acids: CASSFGEVTYEQYF. In DNA form, the CDR3 reads TGTGCCAGCAGCTTCGGGGAGGTTACCTACGAGCAGTACTTC.

This clone has more than one count but fewer than ten. V is TRBV12-3 or TRBV12-4 and J is TRBJ1-2; D is unclear. The CDR3 has 11 residues. V was trimmed by 1 base and J by 10 bases, leaving 7 bases between them. CDR3 in amino acids: CASSLGPLYTF. The CDR3 bases are TGTGCCAGCAGTTTAGGGCCGCTCTACACCTTC.

This chain links TRBV9 with TRBJ2-3; D perhaps matches TRBD2 (5 bases). Germline CDR1 reads SGDLS; CDR2 reads YYNGEE. The CDR3 has 13 amino acids. V was pared by 3 bases and J by 2 bases, with 7 bases between. This chain's CDR3 is CASSERDTDTQYF. The DNA of the CDR3 is TGTGCCAGCAGCGAGAGGGACACAGATACGCAGTATTTT.

V usage is TRBV3-1 (or the pseudogene TRBV3-2) and J usage is TRBJ1-2, with TRBD1 matching over 8 bases. The V gene end was trimmed by 5 bases and the J gene end by 4 bases; junction bases not matched to a gene: 12. CDR1 and CDR2 (germline): LGHDT, YNNKEL (reference sequence). This CDR3 is 16 amino acids long. The CDR3 spells CASSRAGGSLSYGYTF. CDR3 nucleotide sequence: TGTGCCAGCAGCAGGGCAGGGGGCTCTCTATCCTATGGCTACACCTTC.

This clone showed up just once. The chain combines TRBV6-5 with TRBJ2-1; 11 positions agree with TRBD2. CDR3 length equals 15 residues. After removal of 5 bases from V and 5 bases from J, the junction contained 5 bases not matched to a gene. In germline, CDR1 is MNHEY, CDR2 SVGAGI. The CDR3 loop reads CASSKLAGGNNEQFF. CDR3 DNA: TGTGCCAGCAGTAAGCTAGCGGGGGGTAACAATGAGCAGTTCTTC.

The chain joins TRBV6-1 to TRBJ2-3; TRBD2 aligns across 7 bases. With 3 bases clipped from V and 0 bases from J, the junction kept 3 bases outside the gene matches. Germline V gives CDR1 MNHNS, CDR2 SASEGT. CDR3 length equals 15 residues. The CDR3 loop reads CASSDGTTSTDTQYF. In nucleotides, the CDR3 is TGTGCCAGCAGTGACGGGACTACTAGCACAGATACGCAGTATTTT.

The V and J genes are TRBV12-5 and TRBJ2-5, with D possibly TRBD2 on 5 matching bases. Per the germline V gene, CDR1 is LGHNT and CDR2 is FRNRAP. The CDR3 runs 16 residues. Deletions cut 2 bases from V and 4 bases from J, with 17 bases between. The CDR3 protein is CASGLWRPAGGETQYF. CDR3 coding DNA: TGTGCTAGTGGTTTGTGGCGACCCGCTGGAGGAGAGACCCAGTACTTC.

V and J are TRBV1 and TRBJ1-1; the DNA was not used to check the table's D call, TRBD1. TRBV1 is a documented pseudogene. This CDR3 contains 22 residues. CDR3 protein: CTSSQERETGATHEKLDTEAFF. The CDR3 DNA follows: TGCACCAGCAGCCAAGAACGCGAGACAGGGGCCACCCATGAGAAGTTGGACACTGAAGCTTTCTTT.

V usage is TRBV7-2 and J usage is TRBJ2-5; no clear D gene. V was clipped by 5 bases and J by 2 bases, with 3 bases between them. The CDR3 covers 11 residues. Germline CDR1 and CDR2: SGHTA and FQGNSA. The CDR3 sequence: CASSPQETQYF. CDR3 nucleotides: TGTGCCAGCAGCCCTCAAGAGACCCAGTACTTC.

The CDR3 DNA follows: TGTGCCACCAGTGATGGCCCCCAGGGGAATCAGCCCCAGCATTTT. It codes for CATSDGPQGNQPQHF. The chain employs TRBV24-1 and TRBJ1-5; D might be TRBD1 (6 bases). The CDR3 is 15 residues long. Looked up from germline, CDR1 is KGHDR and CDR2 is SFDVKD. The V and J ends lost 3 bases and 4 bases respectively, with 12 bases between them.

This chain links TRBV5-1 with TRBJ2-5; 8 nucleotides line up with TRBD1. This CDR3 spans 18 amino acids. Germline V gives CDR1 SGHRS, CDR2 YFSETQ. The V segment lost 4 bases and the J segment 5 bases; nucleotides outside the gene matches: 19. For the CDR3, the DNA is TGCGCCAGCAGCCAAATAACAGGGGGTGCCTTAATCGGGGAGACCCAGTACTTC. This encodes CASSQITGGALIGETQYF.

The rearrangement links TRBV9 to TRBJ1-5; D is ambiguous. The ends were cut back, 2 bases at V and 7 bases at J, with 7 bases in the middle. This CDR3 has 12 residues. The germline gives CDR1 SGDLS, CDR2 YYNGEE. The CDR3 loop is CASSVVGQPQHF. CDR3 DNA: TGTGCCAGCAGCGTTGTCGGGCAGCCCCAGCATTTT.

This chain links TRBV7-9 with TRBJ1-1, with 7 nucleotides matching TRBD1. The trim removed 7 bases at V and 0 bases at J, leaving 8 bases unmatched. This CDR3 is 15 amino acids long. Germline CDR1 is SEHNR and CDR2 is FQNEAQ (reference sequence). The CDR3, as DNA: TGTGCCAGCATCGACAGGGAAACATTGAACACTGAAGCTTTCTTT. Translation gives CASIDRETLNTEAFF.

This chain connects TRBV5-1 to TRBJ1-2; D is possibly TRBD1 (5 bases). The CDR3 covers 14 residues. Between the trimmed V and J ends, which lost 5 bases and 5 bases, there was a span of 16 bases. CDR1 and CDR2 (germline): SGHRS, YFSETQ. Written as DNA, the CDR3 is TGCGCCAGCAGTACCGGGGGGAGAATTTATGGCTACACCTTC. Protein: CASSTGGRIYGYTF.